This T cell receptor beta chain was sequenced during a study of CD8+ T cells in alopecia areata. Study-level information: Oral tofacitinib, 5 to 10 mg twice daily, was given in an open-label trial.

Collection of lesional scalp punch biopsies and peripheral blood was performed in alopecia areata patients. V was pared by 0 bases and J by 5 bases, with 5 bases between. This CDR3 spans 12 amino acids. Germline lookup yields CDR1 SGHRS and CDR2 YFSETQ. Study-level points and caveats: Among the cells sequenced in scalp samples are also the resident alphabeta T cells of normal skin.

With regard to this clone: Its antigen remains unidentified. Other DNA sequences in this sample translate to the same CDR3.

Isolated RNA was reverse transcribed into cDNA used as the sequencing template. Clones were sequenced by immunoSEQ multiplex PCR, and TCRdb holds only the in-frame ones, with some missing. The top ten clones hold 1.2% of a sample with under 300,000 clones, around two thirds of them seen once. This clonotype originated in a human donor with alopecia areata. V and J are TRBV5-1 and TRBJ2-5; D not resolved. The input for sequencing was CD4+ T cells sorted from blood, taken at week 0. This chain's CDR3 is CASSLVRETQYF. The DNA for the CDR3 is TGCGCCAGCAGCTTGGTACGGGAGACCCAGTACTTC.